This TCR beta chain was identified during a study of shared clonotypes between healthy human individuals. TCRdb keeps only in-frame clones here, not all; method: immunoSEQ multiplex PCR. The sample holds some 630,000 clones, around 96% seen once. Terminally differentiated effector memory CD45RA+ cells were left out of the naive CD8 fraction, which was CD45RO-negative and positively selected for CCR7. All donors qualified as healthy HIV-negative adults and had experienced no recent acute infections or vaccinations. The CDR3 is made up of 17 amino acids. CDR1 and CDR2 from the germline V gene are MDHEN and SYDVKM. Trimming left V 3 bases short and J 1 base short, with 16 bases between. Remarks on this clone: The antigen remains undetermined.

Study-level results: The study generally estimated greater richness for naive than memory subsets.

The V and J genes are TRBV28 and TRBJ2-1; maybe TRBD1 (5 bases). This sequence was found in a woman between 25 and 40 years old in good health. The sample consisted of naive CD8+ T cells sorted from blood. CDR3 sequence: CASSFDSDTFSYNEQFF. CDR3 bases: TGTGCCAGCAGTTTCGATTCGGACACTTTTTCCTACAATGAGCAGTTCTTC.